The 25 T cell receptor beta chains listed next were all sequenced from one sample in a study of cytomegalovirus exposure and HLA in healthy donors. The PCR was carried out with 60 Vbeta primers and 13 Jbeta primers. The assay was immunoSEQ multiplex PCR, and TCRdb's table has in-frame clones only and misses some. Among some 130,000 clones listed, just over 75% were seen once. The sequencing sample was made of PBMCs. Source of these receptors: a woman aged 50 to 60 in good health and CMV-seronegative.

The table lists this clone with many counts. The CDR3 DNA reads as TGTGCCAGCAGCCACGGACTAGCGTCTAGCACAGATACGCAGTATTTT. As protein: CASSHGLASSTDTQYF. The chain joins TRBV9 to TRBJ2-3; 9 bases agree with TRBD2. The CDR3 is 16 residues long. The V gene's germline CDR1 is SGDLS and CDR2 YYNGEE. With V trimmed by 4 bases and J by 0 bases, 6 bases remained unmatched.

J is TRBJ1-1 and V is TRBV7-9; unclear D gene. CDR3 length: 13 residues. From germline, CDR1 is SEHNR and CDR2 FQNEAQ (reference sequence). Trimming stripped 1 base from V and 3 bases from J, with 6 bases between. This CDR3 reads CASSLEPDTEAFF. The CDR3 coding sequence is TGTGCCAGCAGCTTAGAGCCTGACACTGAAGCTTTCTTT.

The chain carries TRBV7-9 and TRBJ1-6; TRBD1 matches at 7 bases. Per germline, CDR1 SEHNR and CDR2 FQNEAQ (reference sequence). The CDR3 runs 15 residues. V was pared by 6 bases and J by 8 bases, with 10 bases of the junction left unmatched. The CDR3 sequence is CASSFPGQKYSPLHF. CDR3 sequence (DNA): TGTGCCAGCAGTTTCCCGGGACAGAAATATTCACCCCTCCACTTT.

The J gene is TRBJ1-2, the V gene TRBV30; D ambiguous. From germline, CDR1 is GTSNPN and CDR2 SVGIG (reference sequence). The CDR3 covers 12 residues. Trimming cost V 3 bases and J 1 base, with 6 bases left between them. The CDR3: CAWRGSNYGYTF. CDR3 DNA sequence: TGTGCCTGGAGGGGGAGTAACTATGGCTACACCTTC.

This clone was detected only a few times. V gene TRBV29-1 combines with J gene TRBJ2-6; TRBD1 aligns across 10 bases. The ends lost 5 bases at V and 0 bases at J; junction bases unmatched: 1. Germline V gene sequence: CDR1 SQVTM, CDR2 ANQGSEA. CDR3 size: 15 residues. The CDR3 loop is CSVRDRGSGANVLTF. CDR3 nucleotide sequence: TGCAGCGTTCGGGACAGGGGCTCTGGGGCCAACGTCCTGACTTTC.

This clone was found once. This chain connects TRBV11-2 to TRBJ1-5; TRBD1 is a possible D gene (5 bases). The germline V and J ends were trimmed by 5 bases and 1 base, with 12 bases remaining between them. The CDR3 runs to 15 residues. Germline loops: CDR1 SGHAT, CDR2 FQNNGV. The CDR3 coding sequence is TGTGCCAGCAGCCCCGGACAAGGGAGCAATCAGCCCCAGCATTTT. This translates into CASSPGQGSNQPQHF.

V and J are TRBV4-1 and TRBJ1-1; D might be TRBD1 (6 bases). The V gene's germline CDR1 is MGHRA and CDR2 YSYEKL. V lost 4 bases and J lost 7, with 10 bases in between. This CDR3 has 12 amino acids. The CDR3 nucleotides are TGCGCCAGCAGCCTGGGACACGGTGAAGCTTTCTTT. This encodes CASSLGHGEAFF.

The V gene is TRBV6-1, the J gene TRBJ2-1; 11 bases agree with TRBD2. This CDR3 has 13 residues. Germline-derived CDR1 and CDR2 are MNHNS and SASEGT. V was pared by 6 bases and J by 5 bases, with 0 bases of the junction left unmatched. The CDR3 bases are TGTGCCAGCAGGACTAGCGGGAACAATGAGCAGTTCTTC. The encoded protein is CASRTSGNNEQFF.

The table lists this clone with a count of one. Different DNA sequences within this sample yield the same CDR3. V usage is TRBV7-9 and J usage is TRBJ1-5, with unresolved D. Germline V gene sequence: CDR1 SEHNR, CDR2 FQNEAQ (reference sequence). This CDR3 has 13 amino acids. V shed 1 base and J shed 7 bases, with 8 bases lying between them. In DNA, the CDR3 is TGTGCCAGCAGCTTAGGGGCTGGGCAGCCCCAGCATTTT. It codes for CASSLGAGQPQHF.

This sequence joins TRBV30 and TRBJ1-1; a possible D gene is TRBD1 (6 bases). With 8 bases removed from V and 8 bases from J, the gap between germline ends came to 21 bases. CDR3 length: 13 amino acids. Germline CDR1 reads GTSNPN; CDR2 reads SVGIG (reference sequence). CDR3 DNA sequence: TGTGCCGGGGAAACCGGGGGGGCGTCCGAAGCTTTCTTT. Translation gives CAGETGGASEAFF.

Remarks on this clone: The germline gene is not matched at one end of the junction; a read error may be the cause. This chain uses TRBV29-1 with TRBJ1-2; maybe TRBD1 (6 bases). There are 16 residues in the CDR3. Germline CDR1 SQVTM, CDR2 ANQGSEA. The CDR3 sequence is CSVERQGRTANYGYPF. DNA of the CDR3: TGCAGCGTTGAACGGCAGGGGCGAACGGCTAACTATGGCTACCCCTTC.

The V gene is TRBV6-1, the J gene TRBJ2-7; 8 nucleotides match TRBD2. Germline V CDR1 and CDR2: MNHNS, SASEGT. This CDR3 comprises 15 residues. The ends lost 7 bases at V and 4 bases at J; junction bases unmatched: 12. The CDR3: CASTVASGSPYEQYV. CDR3 nucleotide sequence: TGTGCCAGCACCGTCGCTAGCGGGTCCCCTTACGAGCAGTACGTC.

The chain recombines TRBV5-6 with TRBJ1-1; 9 bases match TRBD1. The CDR3 extends over 16 amino acids. Germline V CDR1 and CDR2: SGHDT, YYEEEE. V lost 3 bases and J lost 0; bases outside the gene matches: 6. CDR3 DNA: TGTGCCAGCAGCTGGACAGGGGCTTTCATGAACACTGAAGCTTTCTTT. As protein: CASSWTGAFMNTEAFF.

V usage is TRBV28 and J usage is TRBJ2-1; the D gene is possibly TRBD2 (5 bases). Trimming pared 5 bases from V and 3 bases from J, leaving 11 bases between. The CDR3 spans 14 residues. The V gene's germline CDR1 is MDHEN and CDR2 SYDVKM. The CDR3 bases are TGTGCCAGCAGTCCATTGAGGGACTACAATGAGCAGTTCTTC. Translation: CASSPLRDYNEQFF.

J is TRBJ2-5 and V is TRBV18; TRBD1 might be the D (6 bases). The CDR3 consists of 14 residues. Germline V gene data show CDR1 as KGHSH and CDR2 as LQKENI. The germline V and J ends were trimmed by 6 bases and 3 bases, with 14 bases remaining between them. In DNA, the CDR3 is TGTGCCAGCTCGGCAGGGGCCCTAAAAGAGACCCAGTACTTC. Its translation is CASSAGALKETQYF.

The CDR3 DNA is TGTGCCAGCAGTAGGGACAGGGGGCTCCGTGAGCAGTACTTC. Translated: CASSRDRGLREQYF. The rearrangement joins TRBV27 to TRBJ2-7; 12 bases map to TRBD1. Germline V gene sequence: CDR1 MNHEY, CDR2 SMNVEV (reference sequence). V lost 5 bases, J lost 7 bases, and 6 bases stayed unmatched. The CDR3 is 14 residues long.

The chain combines TRBV6-5 with TRBJ2-1; 10 nucleotides match TRBD1. Unmatched junction bases numbered 5, after V lost 5 bases and J lost 7 bases. The germline V gene has CDR1 MNHEY and CDR2 SVGAGI. This CDR3 spans 14 amino acids. The DNA for the CDR3 is TGTGCCAGCAGTCACCAGGGACAGGGGAATGAGCAGTTCTTC. Encoded protein: CASSHQGQGNEQFF.

This chain connects TRBV9 to TRBJ1-2, with D perhaps matching TRBD1 (5 bases). Per germline, CDR1 SGDLS and CDR2 YYNGEE. The CDR3 covers 14 residues. Trimming stripped 0 bases from V and 8 bases from J, with 14 bases between. CDR3 in DNA: TGTGCCAGCAGCGTAGATCCAGGGCAGAGGGGCTACACCTTC. This codes for CASSVDPGQRGYTF.

The rearrangement links TRBV6-1 to TRBJ1-5; no firm D call. In germline, CDR1 is MNHNS, CDR2 SASEGT. V shed 0 bases and J shed 4 bases, with 7 bases lying between them. This CDR3 has 14 residues. This CDR3 is CASSEARLNQPQHF. The CDR3 DNA follows: TGTGCCAGCAGTGAAGCGCGGTTAAATCAGCCCCAGCATTTT.

The chain recombines TRBV7-8 with TRBJ2-7; D gene unclear. There are 15 residues in the CDR3. V was cut by 6 bases and J by 3 bases, with 18 bases left in between. CDR1 is SGHVS, CDR2 FQNEAQ, per germline. The CDR3, as DNA: TGTGCCAGCAGTCTCTTTCAGGCAGGAAACTACGAGCAGTACTTC. It codes for CASSLFQAGNYEQYF.

This clone has just one count. V gene TRBV21-1 combines with J gene TRBJ1-5; the table assigns TRBD1, which was not confirmed against the DNA. TRBV21-1 is termed a pseudogene. This CDR3 has 15 residues. The CDR3 DNA reads as TGTGCCAGCAGCAAAACAAAAGGAGACAGGCGGTCGCAGCATTTT. Amino acids: CASSKTKGDRRSQHF.

The chain employs TRBV29-1 and TRBJ2-2, with a possible D match to TRBD2 (6 bases). V lost 7 bases, J lost 9 bases, and 12 bases lay in between. The CDR3 spans 11 residues. From germline, CDR1 is SQVTM and CDR2 ANQGSEA. CDR3 sequence: CSAAEGRELFF. CDR3 bases: TGCAGCGCCGCGGAGGGGCGGGAGCTGTTTTTT.

The J gene is TRBJ2-4, the V gene TRBV15, with D possibly being TRBD1 (5 bases). The CDR3 consists of 15 residues. Germline assignment: CDR1 LNHNV and CDR2 YYDKDF (reference sequence). Trimming pared 1 base from V and 0 bases from J, leaving 7 bases between. The CDR3 loop reads CATSRVGVAKNIQYF. CDR3 in DNA: TGTGCCACCAGCAGAGTAGGGGTAGCCAAAAACATTCAGTACTTC.

The rearrangement links TRBV15 to TRBJ1-1, with 8 bases identical to TRBD1. V was clipped by 0 bases and J by 5 bases; unmatched bases: 8. Looked up from germline, CDR1 is LNHNV and CDR2 is YYDKDF (reference sequence). This CDR3 contains 16 residues. The CDR3 loop is CATSRDPQGAGTEAFF. Written as DNA, the CDR3 is TGTGCCACCAGCAGAGATCCTCAGGGGGCAGGTACTGAAGCTTTCTTT.

The chain recombines TRBV7-2 with TRBJ2-1; D uncertain. V lost 5 bases and J 3 bases, leaving 5 bases between the germline ends. This CDR3 is built from 12 residues. Germline assignment: CDR1 SGHTA and CDR2 FQGNSA. This CDR3 is CASSTGYNEQFF. CDR3 in DNA: TGTGCCAGCAGCACCGGCTACAATGAGCAGTTCTTC.